The source of this TCR beta chain is a study of shared clonotypes between healthy human individuals. TCRdb keeps only in-frame clones here, not all; method: immunoSEQ multiplex PCR. The data contain 2 million to 3 million clones, 93% of them singletons. Between the trimmed V and J ends, which lost 8 bases and 0 bases, there was a span of 18 bases. This CDR3 comprises 16 residues. Per the germline V gene, CDR1 is ENHRY and CDR2 is SYGVKD. The sample comprised naive CD4+ T cells from PBMCs. Subset noted: CD45RA+ positively selected. The source is a man aged 18 to 29 in good health. Some clones in this sample may be carry-over from other donors' samples. The rearrangement joins TRBV10-3 to TRBJ2-3, with D possibly TRBD2 on 6 matching bases. For the CDR3, the DNA is TGTGCCATCGGAGGAGGGATACTGAAGAGCACAGATACGCAGTATTTT. Its protein product is CAIGGGILKSTDTQYF.